These 11 T cell receptor beta chains share one sample of origin, sequenced in a study of cytomegalovirus exposure and HLA in healthy donors. 13 Jbeta primers and 60 Vbeta primers were used for the PCR. Produced via immunoSEQ multiplex PCR; TCRdb's table is partial and in-frame only. This table has 150,000 or so clones, approximately 84% appearing once. Sequencing input: PBMCs. These receptors were taken from a woman aged 18 to 35 in good health and CMV-seronegative.

The genes are TRBV4-3 and TRBJ2-7, with 7 nucleotides matching TRBD1. The CDR3 consists of 17 residues. Per germline, CDR1 LGHNA and CDR2 YSLEER. With V trimmed by 1 base and J by 2 bases, 11 bases remained unmatched. The CDR3 protein is CASSQVVAGTAPYEQYF. Here the CDR3 DNA reads TGCGCCAGCAGCCAAGTCGTCGCCGGGACAGCACCCTACGAGCAGTACTTC.

The chain couples TRBV28 to TRBJ2-5; D uncertain. Trimming removed 1 base at V and 4 bases at J, with 7 bases between. This CDR3 has 13 amino acids. Germline V CDR1 and CDR2: MDHEN, SYDVKM. CDR3 residues: CASSLSELETQYF. CDR3 nucleotides: TGTGCCAGCAGTTTATCCGAACTAGAGACCCAGTACTTC.

Points on this clone: The junction differs from germline at one of its ends, possibly a read error. This chain joins TRBV6-6 and TRBJ2-1; D call uncertain. CDR1 and CDR2 (germline): MNHNY, SVGAGI (reference sequence). The CDR3 consists of 13 residues. The CDR3 region has the DNA TGTGCCGGCAGTTACTCCAAATACAATGAGCAGTTCTTC. Translated: CAGSYSKYNEQFF.

Concerning this clone itself: The junction and the germline gene differ at one end; a read error may be behind it. The chain couples TRBV7-9 to TRBJ2-1; 7 nucleotides line up with TRBD1. The germline gives CDR1 SEHNR, CDR2 FQNEAQ (reference sequence). The CDR3 consists of 13 residues. Here the CDR3 reads CSSKRKGADEQFF. The CDR3 DNA follows: TGTTCCAGCAAACGAAAGGGGGCCGATGAGCAGTTCTTC.

The genes are TRBV5-4 and TRBJ1-1, with D perhaps matching TRBD1 (6 bases). Germline CDR1 reads SGHNT; CDR2 reads YYREEE (reference sequence). CDR3 length: 13 residues. The V and J ends lost 2 bases and 7 bases respectively, with 12 bases between them. The CDR3 DNA reads TGTGCCAGCAGCTTAAGGGCAGGGGATGAAGCTTTCTTT. It yields the protein CASSLRAGDEAFF.

The chain uses TRBV6-5 and TRBJ1-5; 8 bases agree with TRBD1. With 5 bases clipped from V and 3 bases from J, the junction kept 6 bases outside the gene matches. Germline V lookup: CDR1 MNHEY, CDR2 SVGAGI. This CDR3 is built from 15 residues. The CDR3 bases are TGTGCCAGCAGTCGGACAGGGACTAACAATCAGCCCCAGCATTTT. As protein: CASSRTGTNNQPQHF.

This chain uses TRBV4-2 with TRBJ2-7, with 7 bases matching TRBD2. The V and J ends lost 0 bases and 2 bases, in that order; junction bases with no gene match: 10. Germline V gives CDR1 LGHNA, CDR2 YNFKEQ. This CDR3 region has 17 residues. CDR3 in amino acids: CASSQDGSAGRPYEQYF. CDR3 coding DNA: TGTGCCAGCAGCCAAGATGGATCAGCGGGAAGACCCTACGAGCAGTACTTC.

V and J are TRBV4-3 and TRBJ2-5; the D gene is possibly TRBD2 (6 bases). CDR1 and CDR2 (germline): LGHNA, YSLEER. V shed 0 bases and J shed 2 bases, with 10 bases lying between them. This CDR3 is 15 amino acids long. In DNA form, the CDR3 reads TGCGCCAGCAGCCAAGATCTCCGGGGGCAAGAGACCCAGTACTTC. It codes for CASSQDLRGQETQYF.

V usage is TRBV28 and J usage is TRBJ2-1, with D tentatively TRBD2 (6 bases). The CDR3 totals 14 residues. V lost 6 bases and J lost 6, with 15 bases in between. The germline gives CDR1 MDHEN, CDR2 SYDVKM. In nucleotides, the CDR3 is TGTGCCAGCAGCCCTCGGGGACTGCTCAATGAGCAGTTCTTC. This translates into CASSPRGLLNEQFF.

This clone was seen a handful of times. This sequence joins TRBV11-2 and TRBJ1-3; the D gene is possibly TRBD1 (5 bases). This CDR3 region has 16 residues. Looked up from germline, CDR1 is SGHAT and CDR2 is FQNNGV. Trimming cost V 1 base and J 1 base, with 11 bases left between them. The CDR3 loop is CASSLGMGLSGNTIYF. CDR3 bases: TGTGCCAGCAGCTTAGGGATGGGGCTTTCTGGAAACACCATATATTTT.

The genes are TRBV11-1 and TRBJ2-7; TRBD2 matches at 7 bases. This CDR3 has 13 amino acids. Germline lookup yields CDR1 SGHAT and CDR2 FQDESV (reference sequence). With V trimmed by 4 bases and J by 7 bases, 7 bases remained unmatched. In nucleotides, the CDR3 is TGTGCCAGCAGCTCGAGACTAGCAGGGGAGCAGTACTTC. Translation gives CASSSRLAGEQYF.